This T cell receptor beta chain came from a study of CD8+ T cells in alopecia areata (dated by TCRdb to 2016 to 2019). A note on the overall study: The treated patients took part in an open-label pilot trial in which moderate-to-severe alopecia areata was treated with oral tofacitinib at 5 to 10 mg twice daily. Patients stayed on tofacitinib for 6 to 18 months and then had 6 months of follow-up off drug so that delayed response and recurrence could be assessed. To study T cell clonal expansion in alopecia areata, the researchers applied high-throughput TCRbeta sequencing to both the C3H/HeJ mouse model and human patients. Scalp tissue and sorted CD4+ and CD8+ peripheral blood T cells from patchy and totalis/universalis alopecia areata patients and from healthy controls were covered by human TCRbeta sequencing. Biopsies were taken from tofacitinib-treated patients at baseline and at 4 and 24 weeks of treatment, and a later scalp biopsy was taken in several of the tofacitinib-treated patients. Scalp clonality was compared among normal scalp (n=4), patchy alopecia areata scalp (n=8), and alopecia totalis/universalis scalp (n=8). RNA was obtained with the PAXgene miRNA kit for fixed scalp, the miRNeasy kit for PBMCs, and the RNeasy kit for mouse skin. Amplification of TCRbeta CDR3 regions was done by immunoSEQ multiplex PCR using 35 Vbeta forward primers and 13 Jbeta reverse primers. Study-wide conclusions, independent of this receptor: Scalp TCR repertoire analysis is complicated because resident alphabeta T cells in normal human skin are also sequenced, whereas mouse skin is dominated by gammadelta T cells. Shared TCR sequences between patients were less evident than in mice, which may be partly attributable to HLA diversity in the patient population. Lesional scalp, especially in alopecia totalis/universalis, showed higher clonality and more expanded CD8+ clones than normal scalp, suggesting antigenic drive.

This clone was detected once. No cognate antigen has been identified for it. No quality values exist for individual bases; no much larger clone is one base distant. Library construction relied on the immunoSEQ multiplex PCR assay. For TCR sequencing, RNA was extracted from every sample and reverse transcribed into cDNA to serve as template. First-strand cDNA was synthesized using SuperScript III with a 2:1 mix of oligo-dT and random hexamers. A synthetic immune receptor repertoire was used to measure amplification bias, and any remaining bias was corrected computationally. The authors' analysis ran thus. Raw reads were preprocessed to remove errors, and CDR3 was defined according to IMGT conventions as the region from the conserved cysteine to phenylalanine. To get clonality, Shannon entropy was normalized by log2 of the number of productive unique TCRs and the result was subtracted from 1. Whether each scalp clone was CD4 or CD8 was inferred by checking scalp TCRbeta sequences against the CD4 and CD8 repertoires from sorted blood. TCRdb stores this immuneACCESS table with in-frame sequences only. Part of the clones is absent; in the studies checked, under half of the shortfall reflects unresolved V genes, and no reason is known for the rest. The DNA gave D and trimming, while V, J and clone size come from that table. For this sample the table gives 200,000 or so clones, of which about 60% were detected only once. Approximately 0.5% of the sample is taken by the ten largest.

For CDR1 and CDR2, the germline V gene lists SGHRS and YFSETQ. From its cysteine to its phenylalanine, the CDR3 spans 16 amino acids. This entry keeps only the CDR3 DNA: 48 bases, framed from base 1. The trim is 5 bases for V and 2 bases for J, with a gap of 20 bases between the germline ends. The sample's time point label, in plain terms: baseline before oral tofacitinib. Lesional scalp punch biopsies and peripheral blood were obtained from alopecia areata patients. PBMCs were isolated by density centrifugation and stained for CD3, CD4 and CD8, and CD4+ and CD8+ T cells were sorted on a FACSAria. This receptor was taken from a human donor with alopecia areata. The sequence joins TRBV5-1 to TRBJ2-7; perhaps TRBD2 is the D gene, with 6 bases matching. The sequenced sample was CD4+ T cells sorted from blood, obtained at week 0. The sequenced DNA is TGCGCCAGCAGTGTGTCTAGCGCTGAATACACCTACGAGCAGTACTTC. Translated, it gives CASSVSSAEYTYEQYF. Reference TRBV5-1 and TRBJ2-7 proteins supply the regions before and after the CDR3; the full variable domain is: KAGVTQTPRYLIKTRGQQVTLSCSPISGHRSVSWYQQTPGQGLQFLFEYFSETQRNKGNFPGRFSGRQFSNSRSEMNVSTLELGDSALYLCASSVSSAEYTYEQYFGPGTRLTVT.